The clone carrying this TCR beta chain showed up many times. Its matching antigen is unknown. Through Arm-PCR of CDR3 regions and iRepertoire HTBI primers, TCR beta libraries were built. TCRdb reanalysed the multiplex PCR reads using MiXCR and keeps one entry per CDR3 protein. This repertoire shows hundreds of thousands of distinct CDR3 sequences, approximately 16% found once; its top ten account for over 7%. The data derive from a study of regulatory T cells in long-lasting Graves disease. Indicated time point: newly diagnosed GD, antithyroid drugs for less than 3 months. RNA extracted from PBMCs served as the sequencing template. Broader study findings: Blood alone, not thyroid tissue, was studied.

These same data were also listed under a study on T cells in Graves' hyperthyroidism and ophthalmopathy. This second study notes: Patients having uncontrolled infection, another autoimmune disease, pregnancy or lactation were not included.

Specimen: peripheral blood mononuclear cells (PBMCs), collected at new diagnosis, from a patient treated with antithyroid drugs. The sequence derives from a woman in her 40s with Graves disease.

The CDR3 DNA reads as TGTGCCAGCAACATAGTGAGCACAGATACGCAGTATTTT. Protein: CASNIVSTDTQYF. V and J are TRBV12-3 or TRBV12-4 and TRBJ2-3, with D hard to call. The CDR3 has 13 amino acids. V gave up 7 bases and J gave up 0 bases, with 8 bases separating them.